These 29 T cell receptor beta chains were all obtained from the same sample, sequenced in a study of blood T cell repertoires in COVID-19. Measured with immunoSEQ multiplex PCR; TCRdb has only the in-frame clones, and not every one. This table has 110,000 to 150,000 clones, around 89% appearing once. Source material: peripheral blood. Receptors originate from an elderly woman with acute or convalescent COVID-19.

V and J are TRBV3-1 (or the pseudogene TRBV3-2) and TRBJ1-2, with 7 bases that match TRBD1. CDR3 size: 17 residues. Trimming at V came to 1 base and at J to 8 bases, leaving 16 bases not matched to a gene. Germline V gene sequence: CDR1 LGHDT, CDR2 YNNKEL (reference sequence). The CDR3 sequence is CASSQGLHPGQSGGYTF. CDR3 DNA sequence: TGTGCCAGCAGCCAAGGGCTCCACCCGGGACAGTCAGGCGGCTACACCTTC.

The chain has TRBV9 and TRBJ1-2, with D possibly being TRBD1 (5 bases). There are 15 residues in the CDR3. Germline CDR1 reads SGDLS; CDR2 reads YYNGEE. V dropped 0 bases and J dropped 3 bases, with 12 bases sitting between them. CDR3: CASSVGGREDYGYTF. The CDR3, as DNA: TGTGCCAGCAGCGTAGGGGGCAGGGAGGACTATGGCTACACCTTC.

The chain uses TRBV6-5 and TRBJ2-5; 8 bases are shared with TRBD1. Germline loops: CDR1 MNHEY, CDR2 SVGAGI. The J segment lost 5 bases and the V segment lost 6 bases, leaving 8 bases of the junction unmatched. The length of the CDR3 is 14 residues. DNA for the CDR3: TGTGCCAGCAGGGACAGGGAGATCCGGGAGACCCAGTACTTC. This encodes CASRDREIRETQYF.

This chain joins TRBV5-1 and TRBJ2-1, with D perhaps TRBD2 (6 bases). V was shortened by 4 bases and J by 6 bases, with 17 bases between the two germline ends. CDR3 length: 15 amino acids. Looked up from germline, CDR1 is SGHRS and CDR2 is YFSETQ. DNA for the CDR3: TGCGCCAGCAGCCCGACTCTAGCGAGGGGCAATGAGCAGTTCTTC. This sequence encodes CASSPTLARGNEQFF.

The rearrangement links TRBV5-1 to TRBJ2-1; 7 nucleotides line up with TRBD2. Looked up from germline, CDR1 is SGHRS and CDR2 is YFSETQ. V shed 0 bases and J 8 bases; nucleotides not matched to a gene: 2. The CDR3 sequence is 13 residues long. This chain's CDR3 is CASSLARGDEQFF. Written as DNA, the CDR3 is TGCGCCAGCAGCTTGGCCCGGGGGGATGAGCAGTTCTTC.

The J gene is TRBJ1-2, the V gene TRBV9; 7 bases are a match to TRBD1. Trimming cost V 4 bases and J 5 bases; bases outside gene matches: 20. The length of the CDR3 is 18 residues. Germline CDR1 and CDR2: SGDLS and YYNGEE. The CDR3 DNA reads TGTGCCAGCAGCTCAGCTCCGACAGGGCCAATCCCCCTTTATGGCTACACCTTC. Protein sequence: CASSSAPTGPIPLYGYTF.

The chain joins TRBV11-2 to TRBJ2-1, with 7 bases identical to TRBD1. Trimming took 5 bases from V and 4 from J; bases not matched to a gene: 8. CDR1 SGHAT and CDR2 FQNNGV come from the germline V gene. The CDR3 consists of 15 residues. CDR3 amino acids: CASSLYGTAYNEQFF. DNA of the CDR3: TGTGCCAGCAGCCTCTACGGGACAGCATACAATGAGCAGTTCTTC.

This chain uses TRBV20-1 with TRBJ1-2, with 12 bases aligning to TRBD1. The CDR3 is made up of 15 amino acids. From germline, CDR1 is DFQATT and CDR2 SNEGSKA (reference sequence). After removal of 3 bases from V and 4 bases from J, the junction contained 6 bases not matched to a gene. The CDR3 region is CSASGTGGGRYGYTF. DNA of the CDR3: TGCAGTGCTAGTGGGACAGGGGGCGGACGCTATGGCTACACCTTC.

This rearrangement joins TRBV2 to TRBJ2-2; D is perhaps TRBD2 (6 bases). Germline V CDR1 and CDR2: SNHLY, FYNNEI. V lost 9 bases and J lost 1, with 9 bases in between. The CDR3 loop spans 13 amino acids. CDR3 in amino acids: CASRLGNTGELFF. Here the CDR3 DNA reads TGTGCCAGTCGACTAGGGAACACCGGGGAGCTGTTTTTT.

This clone was recorded once. V and J are TRBV19 and TRBJ2-2, with D tentatively TRBD1 (5 bases). Between the trimmed V and J ends, which lost 10 bases and 0 bases, there was a span of 15 bases. Per germline, CDR1 LNHDA and CDR2 SQIVND (reference sequence). The CDR3 sequence is 15 residues long. CDR3 sequence: CATKWKTANTGELFF. The CDR3 DNA is TGTGCCACCAAGTGGAAGACAGCGAACACCGGGGAGCTGTTTTTT.

The gene calls are TRBV29-1 and TRBJ1-2, with 9 bases fitting TRBD1. This CDR3 spans 13 amino acids. V gave up 4 bases and J gave up 8 bases; unmatched junction bases: 8. Germline CDR1 reads SQVTM; CDR2 reads ANQGSEA. In DNA, the CDR3 is TGCAGCGTTGCCCGACAGGGGGTAGGAGGCTACACCTTC. Amino acids: CSVARQGVGGYTF.

The chain has TRBV7-3 and TRBJ2-1; 13 bases are a match to TRBD2. Germline CDR1 is SGHTA and CDR2 is FQGTGA. This CDR3 region has 16 residues. V shed 2 bases, J shed 9 bases, and the junction held 7 bases outside the gene matches. The CDR3 DNA sequence: TGTGCCAGCAGCTTAGGGGTTGGACTAGCGGGAGTTGAGCAGTTCTTC. Its protein is CASSLGVGLAGVEQFF.

V gene TRBV18 combines with J gene TRBJ1-2; D might be TRBD1 (6 bases). V lost 5 bases and J 4 bases, leaving 11 bases between the germline ends. Germline lookup yields CDR1 KGHSH and CDR2 LQKENI. CDR3 length: 13 residues. CDR3 nucleotides: TGTGCCAGCTCATCGGACAGCACCTATGGCTACACCTTC. It encodes CASSSDSTYGYTF.

This chain joins TRBV7-6 and TRBJ1-1; 10 bases line up with TRBD1. V lost 5 bases, J lost 2 bases, and 8 bases stayed unmatched. CDR1 and CDR2 (germline): SGHVS, FNYEAQ. The CDR3 runs to 16 residues. CDR3 sequence: CASSPGTGEGNTEAFF. The CDR3 bases are TGTGCCAGCAGCCCGGGGACAGGGGAGGGAAACACTGAAGCTTTCTTT.

The chain links TRBV11-2 to TRBJ1-1; D is unresolved. The CDR3 loop spans 11 amino acids. Trimming removed 4 bases at V and 2 bases at J, with 2 bases between. Per the germline V gene, CDR1 is SGHAT and CDR2 is FQNNGV. The CDR3 coding sequence is TGTGCCAGCAGCTCTAACACTGAAGCTTTCTTT. This sequence encodes CASSSNTEAFF.

This rearrangement joins TRBV6-2 or TRBV6-3 to TRBJ1-1; 9 bases are shared with TRBD1. Germline CDR1 reads MNHEY; CDR2 reads SVGEGT. V was pared by 2 bases and J by 7 bases, with 5 bases of the junction left unmatched. This CDR3 region has 14 residues. The CDR3 sequence: CASSYIGQGSEAFF. As DNA, the CDR3 is TGTGCCAGCAGTTACATAGGACAGGGGAGTGAAGCTTTCTTT.

The chain has TRBV7-2 and TRBJ2-7, with D perhaps TRBD1 (5 bases). The CDR3 consists of 15 residues. Germline lookup yields CDR1 SGHTA and CDR2 FQGNSA. Trimming removed 1 base from V and 0 bases from J, with 10 bases in between. In DNA form, the CDR3 reads TGTGCCAGCAGCTTAGTAGGGGTACCCTCCTACGAGCAGTACTTC. It is translated as CASSLVGVPSYEQYF.

The chain joins TRBV7-2 to TRBJ1-6; D is unresolved. From germline, CDR1 is SGHTA and CDR2 FQGNSA. The length of the CDR3 is 13 residues. The V gene lost 5 bases and the J gene lost 8 bases, with 10 bases spanning the gap. The CDR3 bases are TGTGCCAGCAGCAGGCGGAGGGATTCACCCCTCCACTTT. This encodes CASSRRRDSPLHF. Supplemented by reference TRBV7-2 and TRBJ1-6, the full variable domain reads GAGVSQSPSNKVTEKGKDVELRCDPISGHTALYWYRQSLGQGLEFLIYFQGNSAPDKSGLPSDRFSAERTGGSVSTLTIQRTQQEDSAVYLCASSRRRDSPLHFGNGTRLTVT.

This chain joins TRBV5-1 and TRBJ1-1; TRBD1 might be the D (5 bases). V was shortened by 0 bases and J by 1 base, with 10 bases between the two germline ends. The CDR3 consists of 15 residues. CDR1 and CDR2 from the germline V gene are SGHRS and YFSETQ. The CDR3 loop is CASSLGPGGNTEAFF. CDR3 coding DNA: TGCGCCAGCAGCTTGGGCCCCGGGGGGAACACTGAAGCTTTCTTT.

The V call is TRBV5-8, the J call TRBJ2-7; D gene ambiguous. Germline V gene lookup returns CDR1 SGHTS and CDR2 YDEGEE. The CDR3 loop spans 12 amino acids. The V end lost 3 bases, the J end lost 3 bases, and 7 bases lay between the germline ends. DNA of the CDR3: TGTGCCAGCAGCTCGACATACTACGAGCAGTACTTC. Translating gives CASSSTYYEQYF.

The gene calls are TRBV30 and TRBJ2-2; tentatively, D is TRBD2 (6 bases). Trimming took 8 bases from V and 2 from J, leaving 12 bases between them. The CDR3 is 13 residues long. In germline, CDR1 is GTSNPN, CDR2 SVGIG (reference sequence). The CDR3 is CARAGINTGELFF. The CDR3 DNA follows: TGTGCCCGGGCGGGGATCAACACCGGGGAGCTGTTTTTT.

The chain is built from TRBV19 and TRBJ2-7; D is unresolved. Germline CDR1 LNHDA, CDR2 SQIVND (reference sequence). The ends were cut back, 3 bases at V and 3 bases at J, with 6 bases in the middle. CDR3 length equals 12 residues. Here the CDR3 reads CASSIRGYEQYF. In nucleotides, the CDR3 is TGTGCCAGTAGTATTCGCGGCTACGAGCAGTACTTC.

The rearrangement uses TRBV18 and TRBJ1-5; TRBD1 aligns across 8 bases. This CDR3 contains 16 residues. The V segment lost 4 bases and the J segment 7 bases; nucleotides outside the gene matches: 12. Per germline, CDR1 KGHSH and CDR2 LQKENI. CDR3 region: CASSQLQGGRGQPQHF. CDR3 coding DNA: TGTGCCAGCTCACAATTACAGGGGGGCAGAGGGCAGCCCCAGCATTTT.

The chain has TRBV6-4 and TRBJ1-1, with D maybe TRBD1 (5 bases). Trimming left V 5 bases short and J 1 base short, with 14 bases between. Germline CDR1 and CDR2: MRHNA and SNTAGT. The CDR3 is 15 residues long. The CDR3 is CASSRRGDPNTEAFF. In DNA form, the CDR3 reads TGTGCCAGCAGTCGACGCGGGGACCCGAACACTGAAGCTTTCTTT.

V usage is TRBV3-1 (or the pseudogene TRBV3-2) and J usage is TRBJ2-3, with D possibly TRBD2 on 5 matching bases. This CDR3 has 16 amino acids. V lost 0 bases and J lost 5, with 15 bases in between. CDR1 is LGHDT, CDR2 YNNKEL, per germline (reference sequence). CDR3 nucleotides: TGTGCCAGCAGCCAAGAACTAGTCGGGTTCGGAGATACGCAGTATTTT. This translates into CASSQELVGFGDTQYF.

This CDR3 is CASSLGQSTEAFF. The DNA for the CDR3 is TGTGCCAGCAGCTTAGGACAGAGCACTGAAGCTTTCTTT. V is TRBV7-3 and J is TRBJ1-1; a possible D gene is TRBD1 (6 bases). V was trimmed by 2 bases and J by 4 bases, leaving 8 bases between them. The germline V gene has CDR1 SGHTA and CDR2 FQGTGA. CDR3 length: 13 residues.

The CDR3 region has the DNA TGTGCCAGCAGCCAACTCGGAGGGCTCGGGGAGACCCAGTACTTC. Residues: CASSQLGGLGETQYF. The chain recombines TRBV5-6 with TRBJ2-5; D is possibly TRBD2 (6 bases). Trimming removed 4 bases from V and 5 bases from J, with 18 bases in between. The germline CDR1 and CDR2 sequences are SGHDT and YYEEEE. The CDR3 sequence is 15 residues long. Based on the CDR3 plus reference TRBV5-6 and TRBJ2-5, the full variable domain is DAGVTQSPTHLIKTRGQQVTLRCSPKSGHDTVSWYQQALGQGPQFIFQYYEEEERQRGNFPDRFSGHQFPNYSSELNVNALLLGDSALYLCASSQLGGLGETQYFGPGTRLLVL.

The rearrangement joins TRBV5-1 to TRBJ2-3; the match to TRBD2 covers 9 bases. CDR1 and CDR2 (germline): SGHRS, YFSETQ. The CDR3 is made up of 18 amino acids. V shed 3 bases, J shed 0 bases, and the junction held 11 bases outside the gene matches. The CDR3 DNA follows: TGCGCCAGCAGCTCGGGGTGGACTAGCGACTCTAGCACAGATACGCAGTATTTT. Translating it yields CASSSGWTSDSSTDTQYF.

The V call is TRBV11-2, the J call TRBJ1-1; tentative D call: TRBD1 (6 bases). CDR3 length: 14 amino acids. V lost 1 base to trimming and J lost 5 bases, with 11 bases between them. Germline V lookup: CDR1 SGHAT, CDR2 FQNNGV. CDR3 sequence reads: CASSLGGQPTEAFF. DNA for the CDR3: TGTGCCAGCAGCTTAGGGGGGCAGCCTACTGAAGCTTTCTTT.